The table lists the clone carrying this T cell receptor (beta chain) with many counts. Its antigen remains unknown. The entry originates in a study of neurological immune-mediated disorders. Study-wide results and limits: Repertoires from 18 of 34 multiple sclerosis patients grouped phylogenetically into a related-CDR3 cluster, suggesting a possible signature.

Using its own MiXCR run on the 5' RACE reads, TCRdb lists one record per CDR3 protein. Seen here are about 33,000 distinct CDR3 sequences, approximately 1.5% observed once, and the top ten hold about 9%. V shed 2 bases and J 3 bases; nucleotides not matched to a gene: 0. There are 13 residues in the CDR3. Germline V gene lookup returns CDR1 SGHDT and CDR2 YYEEEE. This receptor was obtained from a woman between 25 and 40 years old with multiple sclerosis. Sequences were obtained from PBMCs. The V gene is TRBV5-6, the J gene TRBJ2-5; 8 nucleotides match TRBD2. DNA of the CDR3: TGTGCCAGCAGCTTTAGCGGGGAAGAGACCCAGTACTTC. This translates into CASSFSGEETQYF.